The entry that follows covers one T cell receptor (beta chain) sequence. V lost 7 bases, J lost 4 bases, and 20 bases lay in between. Germline loops: CDR1 SGHVS, CDR2 FQNEAQ. The CDR3 runs 15 residues. This sample is drawn from a study of tissue T cells after allogeneic stem cell transplantation. Clones were read by immunoSEQ multiplex PCR, and TCRdb kept only the in-frame ones, dropping some. The data hold under 50,000 clones, with just under 95% observed a single time. The sequenced sample was blood, obtained before transplantation. The V call is TRBV7-8, the J call TRBJ2-7; either TRBD1 or TRBD2 may fit D (5 bases each). This clonotype originated in a woman aged 40-69 years who later had graft-versus-host disease after an allogeneic stem cell transplant. The CDR3 reads CASTPQWWDGYEQYF. CDR3 nucleotide sequence: TGTGCCAGCACCCCACAGTGGTGGGACGGATACGAGCAGTACTTC.